This TCR beta chain is from a study of CXCR3-negative and CXCR3-positive naive CD8 T cells. About the research overall: The dataset comprises 110 million to 150 million TRB reads in total, with about 1.5 +/- 0.3 million reads per library.

CDR1 and CDR2 from the germline V gene are SGDLS and YYNGEE. The CDR3 extends over 17 amino acids. Researchers prepared the TRB cDNA libraries using 5' RACE with UMI labels. Following a re-call of the 5' RACE reads, TCRdb has one entry per CDR3 protein and lacks DNA. Its table records about 63,000 distinct CDR3 sequences. A note on this clonotype: The antigen is not known.

Regarding the study as a whole: Naive CXCR3-negative cells resembled naive CXCR3-positive cells in TRBV-TRBJ usage; memory cells differed. Both naive subsets had comparably high diversity; memory CD8+ cells much lower. The study found more hydrophobic TRB CDR3s in CXCR3-positive naive cells than in CXCR3-negative naive cells.

Input material: naive CXCR3+ CD8+ T cells from blood. Subset reported: CD45RO-CCR7+CD27+CD95- naive CD8+ T cells expressing CXCR3 (TNR3+). This sequence originates from a human donor in good health. Some clones in this sample may be carry-over from other donors' samples. The chain has TRBV9 and TRBJ2-6. The CDR3 loop reads CASSVLPDSSGANVLTF.